Listed below are T cell receptor beta chains from one sample, sequenced in a study of brain T cells in children with intractable seizures. Profiling relied on immunoSEQ multiplex PCR, and the TCRdb table lists in-frame clones only, not all of them. Of 300,000 to 400,000 clones listed, about 94% are singletons. This material consisted of peripheral blood, taken 4 to 5 months after surgery. Receptors originate from a boy in the first two years of life with tuberous sclerosis and intractable seizures. CDR3s include the opening cysteine and the closing phenylalanine or tryptophan. A D gene is named only where the DNA matches it firmly.

TRBV19	TRBD1	TRBJ2-7	TGTGCCAGTAAGGATGTGGGACAGCGAGCCTACGAGCAGTACTTC	CASKDVGQRAYEQYF
TRBV5-1	TRBD1	TRBJ2-1	TGCGCCAGCAGCCAGGGACAGGGAAATGAGCAGTTCTTC	CASSQGQGNEQFF
TRBV12-3/TRBV12-4	.	TRBJ1-2	TGTGCCAGCAGTTTACAGGCGAACTATGGCTACACCTTC	CASSLQANYGYTF
TRBV4-1	TRBD1	TRBJ2-3	TGCGCCAGCAGCCAAATTAGGACAGGGGCTCCGGATACGCAGTATTTT	CASSQIRTGAPDTQYF
TRBV7-8	.	TRBJ2-1	TGTGCCAGCAGCCCTGACCTGTCCTCCAATGAGCAGTTCTTC	CASSPDLSSNEQFF
TRBV7-9	.	TRBJ1-5	TGTGCCAGCAGCTCTACACTGAACCGCAATCAGCCCCAGCATTTT	CASSSTLNRNQPQHF
TRBV6-6	.	TRBJ2-3	TGTGCCAGCGCCTTGGAGGCAGATACGCAGTATTTT	CASALEADTQYF
TRBV9	TRBD2	TRBJ2-1	TGTGCCAGCAGCGTACCTAGGGCGGGAGGGCCATATGAGCAGTTCTTC	CASSVPRAGGPYEQFF
TRBV10-3	TRBD1	TRBJ2-2	TGTGCCATCAGTGAGATTCACCGGGACAGGGGGCAGACCGGGGAGCTGTTTTTT	CAISEIHRDRGQTGELFF
TRBV30	.	TRBJ1-2	TGTGCCTGGAGGCAGGGAATCGGACGTGGCTACACCTTC	CAWRQGIGRGYTF
TRBV11-2	TRBD1	TRBJ1-3	TGTGCCAGCAGCTTAGGAGGACAGGGCAAGAGAAACACCATATATTTT	CASSLGGQGKRNTIYF
TRBV5-4	TRBD1	TRBJ2-7	TGTGCCAGCAGCTTGACAGGGGGCCAAGAGCAGTACTTC	CASSLTGGQEQYF